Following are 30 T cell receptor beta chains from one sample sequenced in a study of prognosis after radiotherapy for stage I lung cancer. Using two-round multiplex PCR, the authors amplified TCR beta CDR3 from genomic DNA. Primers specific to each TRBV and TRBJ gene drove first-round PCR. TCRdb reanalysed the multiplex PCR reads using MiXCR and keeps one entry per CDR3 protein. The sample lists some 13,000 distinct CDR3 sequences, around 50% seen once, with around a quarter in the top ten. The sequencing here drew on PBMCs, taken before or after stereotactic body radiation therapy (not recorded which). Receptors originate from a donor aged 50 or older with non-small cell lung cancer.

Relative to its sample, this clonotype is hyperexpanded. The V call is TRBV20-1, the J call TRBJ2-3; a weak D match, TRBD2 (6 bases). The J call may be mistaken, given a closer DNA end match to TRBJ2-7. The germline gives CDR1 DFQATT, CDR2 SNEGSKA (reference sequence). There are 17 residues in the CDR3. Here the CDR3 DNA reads TGCAGTGCTAGGGGACTCGCAAATGGATTTACCACCTACGAGCAGTACTTC. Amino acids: CSARGLANGFTTYEQYF.

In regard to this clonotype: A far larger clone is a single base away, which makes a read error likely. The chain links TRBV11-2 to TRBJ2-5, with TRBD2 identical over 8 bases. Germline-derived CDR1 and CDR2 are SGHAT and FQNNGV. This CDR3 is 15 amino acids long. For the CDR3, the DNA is TGTGCCAGCAGCTCTAATTCGGGACTAGACAATGAGGAGTTCTTC. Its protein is CASSSNSGLDNEEFF.

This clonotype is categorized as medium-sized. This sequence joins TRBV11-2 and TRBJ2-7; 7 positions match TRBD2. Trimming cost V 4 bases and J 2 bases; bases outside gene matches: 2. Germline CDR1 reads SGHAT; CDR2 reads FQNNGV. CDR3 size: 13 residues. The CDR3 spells CASSSLAAYEQYF. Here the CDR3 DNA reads TGTGCCAGCAGCTCTCTAGCGGCCTACGAGCAGTACTTC.

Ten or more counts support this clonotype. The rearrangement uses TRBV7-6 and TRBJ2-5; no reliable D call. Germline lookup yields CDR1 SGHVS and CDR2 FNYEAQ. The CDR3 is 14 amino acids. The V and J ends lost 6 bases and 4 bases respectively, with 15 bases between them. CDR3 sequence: CASSPGLTGETQYF. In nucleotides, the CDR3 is TGTGCCAGCAGTCCCGGCCTTACGGGAGAGACCCAGTACTTC.

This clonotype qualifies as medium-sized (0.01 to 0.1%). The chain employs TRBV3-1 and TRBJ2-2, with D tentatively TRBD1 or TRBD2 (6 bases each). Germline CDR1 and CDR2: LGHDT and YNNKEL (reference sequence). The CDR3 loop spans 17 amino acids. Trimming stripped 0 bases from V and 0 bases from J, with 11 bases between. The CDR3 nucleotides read TGTGCCAGCAGCCAAGATCCTAGGGGGGCGAACACCGGGGAGCTGTTTTTT. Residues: CASSQDPRGANTGELFF. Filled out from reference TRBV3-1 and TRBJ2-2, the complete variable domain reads DTAVSQTPKYLVTQMGNDKSIKCEQNLGHDTMYWYKQDSKKFLKIMFSYNNKELIINETVPNRFSPKSPDKAHLNLHINSLELGDSAVYFCASSQDPRGANTGELFFGEGSRLTVL.

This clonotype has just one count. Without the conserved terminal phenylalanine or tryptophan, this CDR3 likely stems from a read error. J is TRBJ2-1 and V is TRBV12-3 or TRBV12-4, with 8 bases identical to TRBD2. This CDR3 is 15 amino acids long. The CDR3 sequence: CDSRAAGDGVRRQFL. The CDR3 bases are TGTGACAGCAGGGCAGCGGGAGACGGGGTAAGGCGGCAGTTCTTA.

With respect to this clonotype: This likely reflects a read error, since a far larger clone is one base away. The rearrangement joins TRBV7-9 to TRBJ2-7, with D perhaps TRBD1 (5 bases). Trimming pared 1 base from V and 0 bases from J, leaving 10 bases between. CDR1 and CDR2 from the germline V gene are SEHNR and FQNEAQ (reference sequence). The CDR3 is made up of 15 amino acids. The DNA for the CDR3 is TGTGCCAGCAGCTTAGAAGGGGAAAGCTCCTACGAGCAGTACTTC. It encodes CASSLEGESSYEQYF.

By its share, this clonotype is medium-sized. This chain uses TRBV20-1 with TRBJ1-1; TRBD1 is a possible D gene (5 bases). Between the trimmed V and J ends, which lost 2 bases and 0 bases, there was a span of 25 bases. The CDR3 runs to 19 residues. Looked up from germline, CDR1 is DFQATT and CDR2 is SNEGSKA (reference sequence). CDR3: CSARPRGGGAGQMNTEAFF. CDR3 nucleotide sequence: TGCAGTGCTAGACCCCGGGGAGGTGGGGCAGGACAAATGAACACTGAAGCTTTCTTT.

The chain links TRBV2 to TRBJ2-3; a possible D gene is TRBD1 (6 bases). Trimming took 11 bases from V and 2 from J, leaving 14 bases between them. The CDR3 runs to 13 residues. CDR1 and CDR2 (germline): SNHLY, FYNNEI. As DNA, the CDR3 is TGTGCCGGAAAAGGACAGCACACAGATACGCAGTATTTT. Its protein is CAGKGQHTDTQYF.

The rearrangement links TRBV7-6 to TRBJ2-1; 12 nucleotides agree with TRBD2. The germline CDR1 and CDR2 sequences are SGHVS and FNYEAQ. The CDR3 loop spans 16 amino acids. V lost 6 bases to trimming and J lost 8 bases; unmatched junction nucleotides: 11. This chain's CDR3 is CASRSPTSGRRDEQFF. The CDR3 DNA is TGTGCCAGCAGGTCCCCGACTAGCGGGAGACGGGATGAGCAGTTCTTC.

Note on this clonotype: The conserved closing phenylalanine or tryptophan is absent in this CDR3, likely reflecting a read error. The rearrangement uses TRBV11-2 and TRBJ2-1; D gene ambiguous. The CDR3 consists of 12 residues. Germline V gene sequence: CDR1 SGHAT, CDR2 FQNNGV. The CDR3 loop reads CASSSLNNDQFL. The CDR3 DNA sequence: TGTGCCAGCAGCTCTCTAAATAATGATCAGTTCCTC.

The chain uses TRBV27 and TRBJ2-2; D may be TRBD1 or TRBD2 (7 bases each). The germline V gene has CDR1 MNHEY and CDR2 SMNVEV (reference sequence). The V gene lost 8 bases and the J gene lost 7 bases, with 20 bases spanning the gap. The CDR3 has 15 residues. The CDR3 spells CASGQVGGPIGELFF. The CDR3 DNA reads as TGTGCCAGCGGACAGGTGGGAGGGCCTATCGGGGAGCTGTTTTTT.

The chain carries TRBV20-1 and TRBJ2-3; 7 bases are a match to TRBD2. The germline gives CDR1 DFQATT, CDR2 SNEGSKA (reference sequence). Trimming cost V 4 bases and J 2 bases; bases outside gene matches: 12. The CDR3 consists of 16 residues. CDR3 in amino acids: CSATDGQRGFTDTQYF. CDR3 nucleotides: TGCAGTGCTACCGACGGCCAGCGGGGCTTCACAGATACGCAGTATTTT.

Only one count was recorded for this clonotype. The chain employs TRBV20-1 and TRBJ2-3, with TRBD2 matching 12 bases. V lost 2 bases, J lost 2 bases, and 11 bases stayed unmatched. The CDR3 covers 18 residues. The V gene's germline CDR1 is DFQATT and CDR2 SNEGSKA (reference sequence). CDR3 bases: TGCAGTGCTAGACTAGCGGGAGGGCTAGGGGATTTCACAGATACGCAGTATTTT. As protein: CSARLAGGLGDFTDTQYF.

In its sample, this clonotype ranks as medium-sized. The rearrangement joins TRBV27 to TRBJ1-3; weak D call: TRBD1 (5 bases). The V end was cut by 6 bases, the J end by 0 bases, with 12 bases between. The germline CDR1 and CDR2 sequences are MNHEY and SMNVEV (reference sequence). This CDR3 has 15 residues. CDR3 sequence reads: CASSPTDYSGNTIYF. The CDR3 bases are TGTGCCAGCAGCCCGACAGATTACTCTGGAAACACCATATATTTT.

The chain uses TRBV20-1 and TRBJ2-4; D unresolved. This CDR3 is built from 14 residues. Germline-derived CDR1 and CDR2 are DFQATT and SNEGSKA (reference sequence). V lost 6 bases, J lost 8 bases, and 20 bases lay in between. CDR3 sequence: CSARTQPGAHIQYF. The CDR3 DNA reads TGCAGTGCACGGACGCAGCCTGGCGCTCACATTCAGTACTTC.

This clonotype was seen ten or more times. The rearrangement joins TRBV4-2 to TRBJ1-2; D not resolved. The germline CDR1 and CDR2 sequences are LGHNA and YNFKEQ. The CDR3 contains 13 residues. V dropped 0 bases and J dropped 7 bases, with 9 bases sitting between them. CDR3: CASSQESVGGYTF. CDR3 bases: TGTGCCAGCAGCCAAGAGAGCGTCGGTGGCTACACCTTC.

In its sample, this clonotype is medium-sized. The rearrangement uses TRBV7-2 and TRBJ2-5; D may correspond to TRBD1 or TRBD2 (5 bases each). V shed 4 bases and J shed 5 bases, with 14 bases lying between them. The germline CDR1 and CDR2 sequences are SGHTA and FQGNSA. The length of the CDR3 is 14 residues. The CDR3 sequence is CASSWGTLGETQYF. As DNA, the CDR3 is TGTGCCAGCAGCTGGGGGACCTTGGGCGAGACCCAGTACTTC. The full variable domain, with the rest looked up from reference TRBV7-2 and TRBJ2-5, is GAGVSQSPSNKVTEKGKDVELRCDPISGHTALYWYRQSLGQGLEFLIYFQGNSAPDKSGLPSDRFSAERTGGSVSTLTIQRTQQEDSAVYLCASSWGTLGETQYFGPGTRLLVL.

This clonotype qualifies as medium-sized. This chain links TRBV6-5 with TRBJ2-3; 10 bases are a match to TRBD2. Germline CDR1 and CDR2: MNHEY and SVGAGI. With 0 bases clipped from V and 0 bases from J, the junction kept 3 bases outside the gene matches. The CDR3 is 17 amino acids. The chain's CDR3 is CASSYSGLAESTDTQYF. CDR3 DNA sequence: TGTGCCAGCAGTTACTCCGGACTAGCGGAGAGCACAGATACGCAGTATTTT.

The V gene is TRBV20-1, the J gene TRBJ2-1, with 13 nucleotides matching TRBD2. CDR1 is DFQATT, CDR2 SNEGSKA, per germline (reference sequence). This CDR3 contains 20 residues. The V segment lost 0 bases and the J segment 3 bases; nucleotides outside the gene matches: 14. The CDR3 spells CSARDFSGTSGKGSYNEQFF. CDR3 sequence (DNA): TGCAGTGCTAGAGATTTCAGCGGGACTAGCGGGAAGGGGAGCTACAATGAGCAGTTCTTC.

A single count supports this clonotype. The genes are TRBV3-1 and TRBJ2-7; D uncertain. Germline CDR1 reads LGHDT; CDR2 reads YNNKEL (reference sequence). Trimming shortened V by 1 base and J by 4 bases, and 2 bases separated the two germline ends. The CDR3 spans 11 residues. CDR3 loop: CASSQVYEQYF. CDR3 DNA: TGTGCCAGCAGCCAAGTTTACGAGCAGTACTTC.

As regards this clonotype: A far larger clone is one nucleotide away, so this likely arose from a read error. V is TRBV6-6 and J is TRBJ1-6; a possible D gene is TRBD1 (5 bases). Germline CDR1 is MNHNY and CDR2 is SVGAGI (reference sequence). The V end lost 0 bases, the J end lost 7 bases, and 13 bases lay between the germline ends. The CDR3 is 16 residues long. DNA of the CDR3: TGTGCCAGCAGTTACTCATGGGACGGACGGAATTCACCCCTCCACTTT. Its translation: CASSYSWDGRNSPLHF.

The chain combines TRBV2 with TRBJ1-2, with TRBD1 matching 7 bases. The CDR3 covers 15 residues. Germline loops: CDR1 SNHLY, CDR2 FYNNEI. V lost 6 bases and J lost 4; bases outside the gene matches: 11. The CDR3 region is CASRDRDSFFYGYTF. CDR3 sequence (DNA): TGTGCCAGCAGGGACCGGGACAGCTTTTTCTATGGCTACACCTTC.

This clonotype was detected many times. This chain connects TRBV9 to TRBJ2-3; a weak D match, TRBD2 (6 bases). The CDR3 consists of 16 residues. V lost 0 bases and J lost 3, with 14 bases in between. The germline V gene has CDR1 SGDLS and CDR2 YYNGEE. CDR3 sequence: CASSVGRTRGTDTQYF. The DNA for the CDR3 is TGTGCCAGCAGCGTAGGGCGGACCCGGGGGACAGATACGCAGTATTTT.

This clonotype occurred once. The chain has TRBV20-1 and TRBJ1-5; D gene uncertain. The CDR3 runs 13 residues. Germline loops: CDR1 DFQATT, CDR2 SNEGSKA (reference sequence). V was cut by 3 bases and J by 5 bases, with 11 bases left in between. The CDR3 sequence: CSARRRWDQPQHF. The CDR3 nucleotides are TGCAGTGCTAGGCGACGGTGGGATCAGCCCCAGCATTTT.

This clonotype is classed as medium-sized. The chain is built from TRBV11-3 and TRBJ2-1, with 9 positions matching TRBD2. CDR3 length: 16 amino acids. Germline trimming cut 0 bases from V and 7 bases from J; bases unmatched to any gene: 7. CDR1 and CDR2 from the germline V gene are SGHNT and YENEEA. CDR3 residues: CASSLEGGRAANEQFF. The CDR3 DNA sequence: TGTGCCAGCAGCTTAGAAGGCGGGAGGGCCGCGAATGAGCAGTTCTTC. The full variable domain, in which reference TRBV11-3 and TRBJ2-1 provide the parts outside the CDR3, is EAGVVQSPRYKIIEKKQPVAFWCNPISGHNTLYWYLQNLGQGPELLIRYENEEAVDDSQLPKDRFSAERLKGVDSTLKIQPAELGDSAVYLCASSLEGGRAANEQFFGPGTRLTVL.

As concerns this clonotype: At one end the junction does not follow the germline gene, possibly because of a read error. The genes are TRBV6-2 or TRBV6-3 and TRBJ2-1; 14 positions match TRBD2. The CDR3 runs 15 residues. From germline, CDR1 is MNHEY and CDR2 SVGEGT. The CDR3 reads CASRGLAGVHNEQFF. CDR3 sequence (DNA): TGTGCCAGCCGGGGACTAGCGGGAGTCCACAATGAGCAGTTCTTT.

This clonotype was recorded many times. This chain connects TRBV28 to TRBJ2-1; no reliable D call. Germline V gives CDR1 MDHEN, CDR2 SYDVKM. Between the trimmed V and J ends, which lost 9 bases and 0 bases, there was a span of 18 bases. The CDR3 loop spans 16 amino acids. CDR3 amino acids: CASTRLRWDSYNEQFF. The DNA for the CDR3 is TGTGCCAGTACCAGATTAAGGTGGGACTCCTACAATGAGCAGTTCTTC. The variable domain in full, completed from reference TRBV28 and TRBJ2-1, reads DVKVTQSSRYLVKRTGEKVFLECVQDMDHENMFWYRQDPGLGLRLIYFSYDVKMKEKGDIPEGYSVSREKKERFSLILESASTNQTSMYLCASTRLRWDSYNEQFFGPGTRLTVL.

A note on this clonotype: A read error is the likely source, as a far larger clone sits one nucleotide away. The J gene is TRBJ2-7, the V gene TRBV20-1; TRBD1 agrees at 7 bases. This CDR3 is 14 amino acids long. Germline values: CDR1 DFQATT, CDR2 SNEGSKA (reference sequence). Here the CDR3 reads CSDKGGQHYYEQYF. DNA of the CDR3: TGCAGCGATAAAGGGGGCCAACACTACTACGAGCAGTACTTC.

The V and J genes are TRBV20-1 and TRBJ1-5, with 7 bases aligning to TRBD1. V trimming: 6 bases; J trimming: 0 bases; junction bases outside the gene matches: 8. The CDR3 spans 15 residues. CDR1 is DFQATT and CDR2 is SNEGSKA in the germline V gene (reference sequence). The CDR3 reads CSAGGSPYSNQPQHF. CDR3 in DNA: TGCAGTGCAGGGGGCTCGCCTTATAGCAATCAGCCCCAGCATTTT.